These T cell receptor beta chains were read from a single sample in a study of T cell responses to AZD1222 COVID-19 vaccine. Assay: immunoSEQ multiplex PCR; the TCRdb copy retains only in-frame clones and omits some. In the table there are approximately 200,000 clones, 87% of which are singletons. The sample in question was peripheral blood, obtained on day 0 of MenACWY control vaccination. The origin of the receptors is an adult in good health. Each CDR3 is given without its conserved first and last residue.

CDR3aa: ASSQRTPYEQY
v_gene: TRBV3-1/TRBV3-2
j_gene: TRBJ2-7

CDR3aa: ASSFARGYEQY
v_gene: TRBV5-5
j_gene: TRBJ2-7

CDR3aa: ASSLEQIYGYT
v_gene: TRBV5-5
j_gene: TRBJ1-2

CDR3aa: ASSFLDREGQPQH
v_gene: TRBV28
j_gene: TRBJ1-5

CDR3aa: ASSPNTGELF
v_gene: TRBV7-3
j_gene: TRBJ2-2

CDR3aa: ASSLWRNTGELF
v_gene: TRBV7-2
j_gene: TRBJ2-2

CDR3aa: ASRRQGNQPQH
v_gene: TRBV19
j_gene: TRBJ1-5

CDR3aa: ASSLHGANVLT
v_gene: TRBV5-4
j_gene: TRBJ2-6

CDR3aa: ASSRQGPGEKLF
v_gene: TRBV13
j_gene: TRBJ1-4

CDR3aa: ASSPDYSNQPQH
v_gene: TRBV28
j_gene: TRBJ1-5

CDR3aa: ASSQLGTAGCF
v_gene: TRBV3-1/TRBV3-2
j_gene: TRBJ2-1

CDR3aa: ASSKTGDYGYT
v_gene: TRBV6-5
j_gene: TRBJ1-2

CDR3aa: SFRTPGNEQF
v_gene: TRBV29-1
j_gene: TRBJ2-1

CDR3aa: ASTRRPRDRGVNEQF
v_gene: TRBV7-2
j_gene: TRBJ2-1

CDR3aa: ASSSIPQGAHIQY
v_gene: TRBV7-9
j_gene: TRBJ2-4

CDR3aa: SVAQRETHNEQF
v_gene: TRBV29-1
j_gene: TRBJ2-1

CDR3aa: ASSLRELLF
v_gene: TRBV7-9
j_gene: TRBJ1-4

CDR3aa: ASSLVILRGGVHEQF
v_gene: TRBV7-8
j_gene: TRBJ2-1

CDR3aa: ASKGRRVSNSPLH
v_gene: TRBV19
j_gene: TRBJ1-6

CDR3aa: ASSQDIGATGNTIY
v_gene: TRBV14
j_gene: TRBJ1-3

CDR3aa: ASSLTEQETQY
v_gene: TRBV6-6
j_gene: TRBJ2-5

CDR3aa: ASSYAQGAMNTEAF
v_gene: TRBV6-5
j_gene: TRBJ1-1

CDR3aa: AARRQSLASPLH
v_gene: TRBV6-5
j_gene: TRBJ1-6

CDR3aa: ASSQDRTPGTGNGYT
v_gene: TRBV4-2
j_gene: TRBJ1-2

CDR3aa: ASSVELYGELF
v_gene: TRBV9
j_gene: TRBJ2-2

CDR3aa: ASSLGQGNQPQH
v_gene: TRBV28
j_gene: TRBJ1-5

CDR3aa: ASSHSTGGTDTQY
v_gene: TRBV7-3
j_gene: TRBJ2-3

CDR3aa: ASSLSPPHTRIGGDTEAF
v_gene: TRBV5-5
j_gene: TRBJ1-1

CDR3aa: SVALRGDYEQF
v_gene: TRBV29-1
j_gene: TRBJ2-1

CDR3aa: ASSPGELYGYT
v_gene: TRBV18
j_gene: TRBJ1-2

CDR3aa: ASSLQTGSNQPQH
v_gene: TRBV28
j_gene: TRBJ1-5

CDR3aa: ASNDYRGWPQH
v_gene: TRBV28
j_gene: TRBJ1-5

CDR3aa: ASRGEPRQTYNEQF
v_gene: TRBV7-9
j_gene: TRBJ2-1

CDR3aa: AIAGTAPVEQY
v_gene: TRBV28
j_gene: TRBJ2-7

CDR3aa: ASSTETGLNGYT
v_gene: TRBV7-9
j_gene: TRBJ1-2

CDR3aa: ASSVGQGNSPLH
v_gene: TRBV9
j_gene: TRBJ1-6

CDR3aa: ASRLGPEQY
v_gene: TRBV5-1
j_gene: TRBJ2-7

CDR3aa: ATSSPQNTQY
v_gene: TRBV15
j_gene: TRBJ2-3

CDR3aa: ASSPGMSTDTQY
v_gene: TRBV7-3
j_gene: TRBJ2-3

CDR3aa: ASSPRQGYNSPLH
v_gene: TRBV9
j_gene: TRBJ1-6

CDR3aa: ATSDTGTSGRTGELF
v_gene: TRBV24-1
j_gene: TRBJ2-2

CDR3aa: ACTGTARSPLH
v_gene: TRBV30
j_gene: TRBJ1-6

CDR3aa: ASSVGSSGGPTDTQY
v_gene: TRBV9
j_gene: TRBJ2-3

CDR3aa: AWSVQKHSNQPQH
v_gene: TRBV30
j_gene: TRBJ1-5

CDR3aa: ASTPGTSGNQETQY
v_gene: TRBV2
j_gene: TRBJ2-5

CDR3aa: ASSLWGQGSYEQY
v_gene: TRBV28
j_gene: TRBJ2-7

CDR3aa: ASSLGTSGNEQY
v_gene: TRBV7-8
j_gene: TRBJ2-7

CDR3aa: ASRRTTNEKLF
v_gene: TRBV12-3/TRBV12-4
j_gene: TRBJ1-4

CDR3aa: ASSIRTSGIPYEQY
v_gene: TRBV28
j_gene: TRBJ2-7

CDR3aa: ASRSSRGPLH
v_gene: TRBV12-3/TRBV12-4
j_gene: TRBJ1-6

CDR3aa: AWSMGGRALYEQY
v_gene: TRBV30
j_gene: TRBJ2-7

CDR3aa: ASSQDGRRGIYGYT
v_gene: TRBV3-1/TRBV3-2
j_gene: TRBJ1-2

CDR3aa: ASSPRTGTYNEQF
v_gene: TRBV6-4
j_gene: TRBJ2-1

CDR3aa: ASSSAPPPNTEAF
v_gene: TRBV28
j_gene: TRBJ1-1

CDR3aa: SGGLGMNTGELF
v_gene: TRBV29-1
j_gene: TRBJ2-2

CDR3aa: ASSLSRTNNEKLF
v_gene: TRBV7-2
j_gene: TRBJ1-4

CDR3aa: ASSASGSFSQPQH
v_gene: TRBV9
j_gene: TRBJ1-5

CDR3aa: ASSVAGSRTEAF
v_gene: TRBV9
j_gene: TRBJ1-1